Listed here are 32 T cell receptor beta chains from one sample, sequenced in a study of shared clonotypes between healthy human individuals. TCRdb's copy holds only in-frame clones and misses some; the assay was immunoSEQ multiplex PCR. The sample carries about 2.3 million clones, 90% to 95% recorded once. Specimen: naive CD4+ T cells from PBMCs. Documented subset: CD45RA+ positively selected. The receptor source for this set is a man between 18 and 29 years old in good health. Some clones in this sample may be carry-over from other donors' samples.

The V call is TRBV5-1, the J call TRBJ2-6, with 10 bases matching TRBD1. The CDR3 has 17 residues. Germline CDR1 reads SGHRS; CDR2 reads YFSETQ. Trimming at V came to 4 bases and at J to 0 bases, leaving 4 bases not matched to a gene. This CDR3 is CASSPDRGASGANVLTF. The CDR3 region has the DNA TGCGCCAGCAGCCCGGACAGGGGGGCCTCTGGGGCCAACGTCCTGACTTTC. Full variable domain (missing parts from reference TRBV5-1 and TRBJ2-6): KAGVTQTPRYLIKTRGQQVTLSCSPISGHRSVSWYQQTPGQGLQFLFEYFSETQRNKGNFPGRFSGRQFSNSRSEMNVSTLELGDSALYLCASSPDRGASGANVLTFGAGSRLTVL.

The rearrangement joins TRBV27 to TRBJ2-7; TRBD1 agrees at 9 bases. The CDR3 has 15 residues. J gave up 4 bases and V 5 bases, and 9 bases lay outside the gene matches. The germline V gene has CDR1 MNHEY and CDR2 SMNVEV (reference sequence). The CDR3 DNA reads TGTGCCAGCAGTCTTAGACAGGGGGTATATTACGAGCAGTACTTC. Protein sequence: CASSLRQGVYYEQYF.

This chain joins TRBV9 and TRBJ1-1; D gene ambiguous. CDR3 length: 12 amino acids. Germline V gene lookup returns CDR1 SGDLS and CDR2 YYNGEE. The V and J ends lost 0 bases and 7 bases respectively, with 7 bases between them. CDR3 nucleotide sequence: TGTGCCAGCAGCGTAGGGGCCGGTGAAGCTTTCTTT. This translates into CASSVGAGEAFF.

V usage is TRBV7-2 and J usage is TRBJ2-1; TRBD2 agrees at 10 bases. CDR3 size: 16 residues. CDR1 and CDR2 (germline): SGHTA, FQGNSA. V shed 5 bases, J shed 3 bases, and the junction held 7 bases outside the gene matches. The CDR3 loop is CASSRQTSGLYNEQFF. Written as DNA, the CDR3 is TGTGCCAGCAGCCGACAGACTAGCGGGCTCTACAATGAGCAGTTCTTC.

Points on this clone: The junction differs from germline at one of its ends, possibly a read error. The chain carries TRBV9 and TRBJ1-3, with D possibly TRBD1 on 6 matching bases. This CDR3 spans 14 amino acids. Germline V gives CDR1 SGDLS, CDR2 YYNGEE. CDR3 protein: CASNVGGGGNTIYF. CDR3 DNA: TGTGCCAGCAACGTAGGAGGGGGAGGAAACACCATATATTTT.

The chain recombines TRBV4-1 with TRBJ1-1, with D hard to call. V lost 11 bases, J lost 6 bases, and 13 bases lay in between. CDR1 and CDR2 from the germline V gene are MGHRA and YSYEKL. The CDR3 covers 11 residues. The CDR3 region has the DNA TGCGCCTCCTTAGGTATGGCTGAAGCTTTCTTT. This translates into CASLGMAEAFF.

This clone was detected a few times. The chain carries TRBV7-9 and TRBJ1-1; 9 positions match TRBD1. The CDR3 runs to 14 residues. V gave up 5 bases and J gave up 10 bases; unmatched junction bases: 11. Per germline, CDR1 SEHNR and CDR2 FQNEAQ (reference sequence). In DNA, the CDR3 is TGTGCCAGCAGCACCAGGGACAGGGATCGGGTAGCTTTCTTT. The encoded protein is CASSTRDRDRVAFF.

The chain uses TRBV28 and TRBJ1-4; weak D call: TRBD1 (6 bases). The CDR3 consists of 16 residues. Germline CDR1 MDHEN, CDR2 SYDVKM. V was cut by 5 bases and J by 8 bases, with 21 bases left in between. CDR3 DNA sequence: TGTGCCAGCAGTCCTCCACATCAGGGGCTGGGAGAAAAACTGTTTTTT. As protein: CASSPPHQGLGEKLFF. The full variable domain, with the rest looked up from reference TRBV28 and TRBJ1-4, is DVKVTQSSRYLVKRTGEKVFLECVQDMDHENMFWYRQDPGLGLRLIYFSYDVKMKEKGDIPEGYSVSREKKERFSLILESASTNQTSMYLCASSPPHQGLGEKLFFGSGTQLSVL.

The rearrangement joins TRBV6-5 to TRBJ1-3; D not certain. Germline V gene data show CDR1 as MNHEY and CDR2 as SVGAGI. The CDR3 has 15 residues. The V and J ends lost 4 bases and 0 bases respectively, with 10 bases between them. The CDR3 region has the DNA TGTGCCAGCAGTTCGGCGGGTTCCTCTGGAAACACCATATATTTT. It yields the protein CASSSAGSSGNTIYF.

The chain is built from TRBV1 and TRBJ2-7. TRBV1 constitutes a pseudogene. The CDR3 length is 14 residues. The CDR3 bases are TGCACCAGCAGCCCAACCCGGATCTCCTACGAGCAGTACTTC. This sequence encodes CTSSPTRISYEQYF.

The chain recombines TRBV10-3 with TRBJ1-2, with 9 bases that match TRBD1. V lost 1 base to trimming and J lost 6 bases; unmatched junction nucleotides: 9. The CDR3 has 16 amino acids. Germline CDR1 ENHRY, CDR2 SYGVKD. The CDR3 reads CAISEFVDRGEDGYTF. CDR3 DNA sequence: TGTGCCATCAGTGAGTTCGTGGACAGGGGAGAGGATGGCTACACCTTC.

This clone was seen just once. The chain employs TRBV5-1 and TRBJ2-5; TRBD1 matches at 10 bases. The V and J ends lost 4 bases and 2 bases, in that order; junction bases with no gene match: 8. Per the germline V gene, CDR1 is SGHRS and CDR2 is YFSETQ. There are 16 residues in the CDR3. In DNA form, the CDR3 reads TGCGCCAGCAGCGAAAGGACAGGGGGGCGGCAAGAGACCCAGTACTTC. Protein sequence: CASSERTGGRQETQYF.

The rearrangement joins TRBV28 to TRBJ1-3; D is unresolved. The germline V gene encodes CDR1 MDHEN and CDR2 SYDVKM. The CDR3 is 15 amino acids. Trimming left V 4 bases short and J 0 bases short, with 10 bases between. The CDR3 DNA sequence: TGTGCCAGCAGTTCCGAGCGGGGCTCTGGAAACACCATATATTTT. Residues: CASSSERGSGNTIYF.

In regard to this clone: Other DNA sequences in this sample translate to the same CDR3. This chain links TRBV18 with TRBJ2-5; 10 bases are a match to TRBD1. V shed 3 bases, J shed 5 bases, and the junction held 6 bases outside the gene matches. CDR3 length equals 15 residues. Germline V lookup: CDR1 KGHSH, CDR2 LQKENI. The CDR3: CASSPRGTGEETQYF. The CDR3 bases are TGTGCCAGCTCACCTCGCGGGACAGGGGAGGAGACCCAGTACTTC.

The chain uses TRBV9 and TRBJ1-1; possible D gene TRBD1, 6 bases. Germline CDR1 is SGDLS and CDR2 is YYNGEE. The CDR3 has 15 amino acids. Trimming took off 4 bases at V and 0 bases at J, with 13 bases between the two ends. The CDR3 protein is CASSFGQLMNTEAFF. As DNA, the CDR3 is TGTGCCAGCAGCTTCGGACAGCTCATGAACACTGAAGCTTTCTTT.

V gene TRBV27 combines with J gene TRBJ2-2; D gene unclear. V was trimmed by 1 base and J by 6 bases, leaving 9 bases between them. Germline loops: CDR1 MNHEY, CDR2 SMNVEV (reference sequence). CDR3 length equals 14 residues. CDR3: CASSLLGWPGELFF. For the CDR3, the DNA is TGTGCCAGCAGTTTATTAGGGTGGCCCGGGGAGCTGTTTTTT.

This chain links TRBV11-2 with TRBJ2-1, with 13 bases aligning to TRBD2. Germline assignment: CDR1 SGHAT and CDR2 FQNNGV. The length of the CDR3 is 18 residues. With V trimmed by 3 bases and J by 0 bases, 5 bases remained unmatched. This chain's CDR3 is CASSLTSGRLVSYNEQFF. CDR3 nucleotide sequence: TGTGCCAGCAGCTTGACTAGCGGGAGGTTAGTCTCCTACAATGAGCAGTTCTTC.

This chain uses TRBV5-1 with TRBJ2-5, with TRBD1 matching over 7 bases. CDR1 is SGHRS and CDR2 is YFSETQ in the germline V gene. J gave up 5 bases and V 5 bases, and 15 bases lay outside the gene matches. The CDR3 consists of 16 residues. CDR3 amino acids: CASSKNPQGLGETQYF. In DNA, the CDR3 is TGCGCCAGCAGTAAAAACCCACAGGGGCTGGGGGAGACCCAGTACTTC. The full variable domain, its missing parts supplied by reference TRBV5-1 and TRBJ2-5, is KAGVTQTPRYLIKTRGQQVTLSCSPISGHRSVSWYQQTPGQGLQFLFEYFSETQRNKGNFPGRFSGRQFSNSRSEMNVSTLELGDSALYLCASSKNPQGLGETQYFGPGTRLLVL.

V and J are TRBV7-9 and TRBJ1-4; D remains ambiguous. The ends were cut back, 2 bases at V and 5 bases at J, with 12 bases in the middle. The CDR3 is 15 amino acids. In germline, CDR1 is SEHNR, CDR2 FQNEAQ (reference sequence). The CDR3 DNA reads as TGTGCCAGCAGCTTAAAAGAGACCACAAATGAAAAACTGTTTTTT. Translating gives CASSLKETTNEKLFF.

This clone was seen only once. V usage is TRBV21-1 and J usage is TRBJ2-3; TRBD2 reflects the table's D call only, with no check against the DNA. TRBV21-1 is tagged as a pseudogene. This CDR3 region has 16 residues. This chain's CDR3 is CASSTPSGISTDTQYF. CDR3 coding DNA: TGTGCCAGCAGCACGCCTAGCGGGATAAGCACAGATACGCAGTATTTT.

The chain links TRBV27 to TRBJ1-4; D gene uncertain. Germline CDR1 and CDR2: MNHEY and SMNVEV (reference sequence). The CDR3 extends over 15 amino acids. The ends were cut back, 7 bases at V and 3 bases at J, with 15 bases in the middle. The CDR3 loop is CASTPTGWSNEKLFF. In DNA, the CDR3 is TGTGCCAGCACTCCAACGGGGTGGTCTAATGAAAAACTGTTTTTT.

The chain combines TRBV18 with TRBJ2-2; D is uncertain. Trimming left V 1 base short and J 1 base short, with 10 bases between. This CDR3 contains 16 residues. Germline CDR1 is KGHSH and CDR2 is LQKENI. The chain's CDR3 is CASSPQGSRNTGELFF. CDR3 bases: TGTGCCAGCTCACCACAAGGATCTAGGAACACCGGGGAGCTGTTTTTT.

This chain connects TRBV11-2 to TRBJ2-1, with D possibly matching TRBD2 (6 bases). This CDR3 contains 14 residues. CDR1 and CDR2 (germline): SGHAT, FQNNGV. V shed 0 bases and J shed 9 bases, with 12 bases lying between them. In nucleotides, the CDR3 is TGTGCCAGCAGCTTAGAGCACGGCGGGGCTGAGCAGTTCTTC. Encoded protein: CASSLEHGGAEQFF.

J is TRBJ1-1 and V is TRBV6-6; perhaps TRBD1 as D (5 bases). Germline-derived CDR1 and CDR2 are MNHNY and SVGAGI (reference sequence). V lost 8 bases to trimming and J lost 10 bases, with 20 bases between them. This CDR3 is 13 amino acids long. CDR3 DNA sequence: TGTGCCAGCGTTCGGAATGTGGGGACTTCAGCTTTCTTT. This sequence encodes CASVRNVGTSAFF.

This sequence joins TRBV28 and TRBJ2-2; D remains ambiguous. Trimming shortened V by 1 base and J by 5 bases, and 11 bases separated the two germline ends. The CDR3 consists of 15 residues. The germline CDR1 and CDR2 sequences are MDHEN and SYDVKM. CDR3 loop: CASSLLGRLTGELFF. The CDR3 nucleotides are TGTGCCAGCAGTTTATTGGGCAGGCTTACCGGGGAGCTGTTTTTT.

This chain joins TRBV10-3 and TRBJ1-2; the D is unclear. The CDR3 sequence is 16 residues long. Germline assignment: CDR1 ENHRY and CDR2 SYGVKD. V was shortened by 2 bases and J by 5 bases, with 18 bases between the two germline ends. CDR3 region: CAISEEVPSQGYGYTF. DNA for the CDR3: TGTGCCATCAGTGAGGAGGTCCCCTCGCAAGGGTATGGCTACACCTTC.

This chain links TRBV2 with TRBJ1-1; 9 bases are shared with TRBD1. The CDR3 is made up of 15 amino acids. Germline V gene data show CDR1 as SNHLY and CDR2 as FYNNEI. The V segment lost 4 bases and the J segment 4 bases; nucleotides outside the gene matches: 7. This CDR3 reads CASSARDRAGTEAFF. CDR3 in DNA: TGTGCCAGCAGTGCCCGGGACAGGGCGGGCACTGAAGCTTTCTTT.

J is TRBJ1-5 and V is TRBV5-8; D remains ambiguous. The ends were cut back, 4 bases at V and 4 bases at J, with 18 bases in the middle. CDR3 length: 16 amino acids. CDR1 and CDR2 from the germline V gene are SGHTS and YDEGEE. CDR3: CASSPGGRGGNQPQHF. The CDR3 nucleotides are TGTGCCAGCAGCCCCGGCGGACGAGGTGGGAATCAGCCCCAGCATTTT.

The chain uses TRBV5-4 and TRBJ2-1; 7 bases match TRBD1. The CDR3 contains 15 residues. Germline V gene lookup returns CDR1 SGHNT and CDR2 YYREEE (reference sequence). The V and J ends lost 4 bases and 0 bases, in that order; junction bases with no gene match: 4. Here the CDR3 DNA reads TGTGCCAGCAGCGTACAGGGGAGCTCCTACAATGAGCAGTTCTTC. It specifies CASSVQGSSYNEQFF.

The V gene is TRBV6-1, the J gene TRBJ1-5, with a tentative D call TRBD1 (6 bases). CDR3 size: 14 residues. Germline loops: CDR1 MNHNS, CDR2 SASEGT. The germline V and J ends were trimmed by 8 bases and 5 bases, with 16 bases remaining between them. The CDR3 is CASVAGGDYQPQHF. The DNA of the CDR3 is TGTGCCAGCGTGGCGGGGGGCGATTATCAGCCCCAGCATTTT.

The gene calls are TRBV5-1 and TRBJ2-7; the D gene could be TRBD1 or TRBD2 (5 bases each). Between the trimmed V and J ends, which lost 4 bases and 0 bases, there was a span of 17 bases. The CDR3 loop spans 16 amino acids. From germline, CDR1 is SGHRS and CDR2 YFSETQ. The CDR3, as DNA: TGCGCCAGCAGCCTCCTAGGGACGGCAAGCTCCTACGAGCAGTACTTC. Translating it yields CASSLLGTASSYEQYF.

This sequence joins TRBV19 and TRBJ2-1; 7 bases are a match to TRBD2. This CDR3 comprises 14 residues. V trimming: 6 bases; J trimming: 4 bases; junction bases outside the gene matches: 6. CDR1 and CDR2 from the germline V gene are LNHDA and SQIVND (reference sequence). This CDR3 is CASSQIGGYNEQFF. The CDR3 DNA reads TGTGCCAGTAGCCAAATCGGGGGGTACAATGAGCAGTTCTTC.